This T cell receptor (beta chain) was identified in a study of blood T cell repertoires in COVID-19. About the study: The study drew acute and convalescent COVID-19 samples from the United States, Italy and Spain. From T cells, B-cell-depleted T cells, or PBMCs came the material, which was cDNA or gDNA.

Germline trimming cut 3 bases from V and 3 bases from J; bases unmatched to any gene: 5. The CDR3 runs to 14 residues. CDR1 is GTSNPN and CDR2 is SVGIG in the germline V gene (reference sequence). Authors' data handling: Nucleated cell counts were estimated from reference gene primer amplification. Method: immunoSEQ multiplex PCR; TCRdb's copy keeps in-frame clones and lacks some. The DNA gave D and trimming, while V, J and clone size come from that table. In the table there are about 190,000 clones, about 86% of which are singletons. The sequenced sample was peripheral blood. This chain uses TRBV30 with TRBJ1-2; 9 nucleotides line up with TRBD1. The sequence derives from a man younger than 40 with active or convalescent COVID-19. CDR3 DNA sequence: TGTGCCTGGAGGAAACAGGGGGCGGACTATGGCTACACCTTC. It codes for CAWRKQGADYGYTF.